One and the same sample provided the 20 T cell receptor beta chains below, sequenced in a study of cytomegalovirus exposure and HLA in healthy donors (dated by TCRdb to between 2016 and 2019). Libraries came from the immunoSEQ multiplex PCR assay. For the multiplex PCR, a mixture combining 60 forward primers for TCR Vbeta segments and 13 reverse primers for TCR Jbeta segments was used. The clones in this table, taken by TCRdb from immuneACCESS, are in-frame only. Not every clone is retained; where verified, under half of the shortfall comes from an unresolved V gene, and the cause of the rest is unknown. Counted in this sample were around 50,000 clones; approximately 83% of them appeared once. Jointly, the top ten make up approximately 4.3% of the sample. Sequenced sample: PBMCs. Source of these receptors: a man between 25 and 39 years old in good health and CMV-seronegative.

The CDR3 DNA follows: TGTGCCAGCAGCTTACTTTTCTCTGGGGCCAACGTCCTGACTTTC. Translated: CASSLLFSGANVLTF. V and J are TRBV7-9 and TRBJ2-6; D not certain. Between the trimmed V and J ends, which lost 2 bases and 0 bases, there was a span of 5 bases. This CDR3 has 15 amino acids. From germline, CDR1 is SEHNR and CDR2 FQNEAQ (reference sequence).

V usage is TRBV4-3 and J usage is TRBJ1-6; D is undetermined. CDR1 is LGHNA, CDR2 YSLEER, per germline. The CDR3 is made up of 17 amino acids. Trimming took off 2 bases at V and 0 bases at J, with 11 bases between the two ends. This CDR3 reads CASSQSRPSSYNSPLHF. CDR3 coding DNA: TGCGCCAGCAGCCAATCCAGGCCAAGCTCCTATAATTCACCCCTCCACTTT.

The chain is built from TRBV4-3 and TRBJ2-1; 8 bases agree with TRBD2. Trimming took 3 bases from V and 6 from J; bases not matched to a gene: 4. CDR1 is LGHNA, CDR2 YSLEER, per germline. This CDR3 spans 14 amino acids. CDR3 nucleotide sequence: TGCGCCAGCAGCCACGGACTAGCCCCCAATGAGCAGTTCTTC. This translates into CASSHGLAPNEQFF.

The V gene is TRBV25-1, the J gene TRBJ1-4, with D perhaps matching TRBD1 (6 bases). This CDR3 has 18 amino acids. Germline V gives CDR1 MGHDK, CDR2 SYGVNS. V gave up 7 bases and J gave up 3 bases, with 24 bases separating them. CDR3 amino acids: CASTGIVARGEANEKLFF. CDR3 in DNA: TGTGCCAGCACGGGAATTGTGGCCAGGGGAGAGGCTAATGAAAAACTGTTTTTT.

The chain uses TRBV19 and TRBJ1-5; 8 nucleotides align to TRBD1. Germline V gives CDR1 LNHDA, CDR2 SQIVND (reference sequence). The ends lost 6 bases at V and 5 bases at J; junction bases unmatched: 3. The CDR3 has 13 amino acids. CDR3 coding DNA: TGTGCCAGTAGCGAACAGGGGGATCAGCCCCAGCATTTT. Translating gives CASSEQGDQPQHF.

This chain connects TRBV10-3 to TRBJ2-5, with 10 nucleotides matching TRBD2. This CDR3 contains 14 residues. Looked up from germline, CDR1 is ENHRY and CDR2 is SYGVKD. The trim removed 8 bases at V and 5 bases at J, leaving 8 bases unmatched. The CDR3 DNA reads TGTGCCATCGGGCTAGCGGGAGATGGGGAGACCCAGTACTTC. This sequence encodes CAIGLAGDGETQYF.

The chain links TRBV11-3 to TRBJ2-7, with a possible D match to TRBD1 (7 bases). Trimming removed 3 bases from V and 7 bases from J, with 13 bases in between. This CDR3 contains 13 residues. CDR1 is SGHNT, CDR2 YENEEA, per germline. The CDR3 nucleotides are TGTGCCAGCAGCTTTAGGCCAGGGGGGGAGCAGTACTTC. Translating it yields CASSFRPGGEQYF.

The CDR3 nucleotides are TGTGCCAGCAGCTTAGCGGGGGCGGGTATAGCATCTGGAAACACCATATATTTT. Amino acid sequence: CASSLAGAGIASGNTIYF. The chain employs TRBV7-2 and TRBJ1-3; tentative D call: TRBD1 (6 bases). CDR1 SGHTA and CDR2 FQGNSA come from the germline V gene. Trimming removed 0 bases from V and 1 base from J, with 16 bases in between. This CDR3 has 18 residues.

The DNA of the CDR3 is TGTGCCAGTAGCTCGGAGCGGGGGGGGGCCACGACCGGGGAGCTGTTTTTT. Its translation: CASSSERGGATTGELFF. This rearrangement joins TRBV19 to TRBJ2-2; the match to TRBD2 covers 10 bases. Germline lookup yields CDR1 LNHDA and CDR2 SQIVND (reference sequence). There are 17 residues in the CDR3. V dropped 6 bases and J dropped 5; count of bases not matched to a gene: 12.

The chain recombines TRBV10-3 with TRBJ2-1, with TRBD2 as a possible D gene (5 bases). CDR3 length: 14 residues. CDR1 is ENHRY, CDR2 SYGVKD, per germline. Trimming left V 3 bases short and J 6 bases short, with 12 bases between. The CDR3 coding sequence is TGTGCCATCAGTGATCCTGGACTGGGCAATGAGCAGTTCTTC. This codes for CAISDPGLGNEQFF.

The chain recombines TRBV7-2 with TRBJ2-1; D is ambiguous. Germline V gene lookup returns CDR1 SGHTA and CDR2 FQGNSA. This CDR3 has 15 residues. V was clipped by 1 base and J by 8 bases, with 15 bases between them. As DNA, the CDR3 is TGTGCCAGCAGCTTAGATAGTAGCCCCTGGGATGAGCAGTTCTTC. Protein product: CASSLDSSPWDEQFF.

About this clone itself: Other DNA sequences within the sample encode an identical CDR3. V usage is TRBV11-2 and J usage is TRBJ2-7; D gene uncertain. V lost 1 base and J lost 2, with 6 bases in between. Germline assignment: CDR1 SGHAT and CDR2 FQNNGV. CDR3 size: 13 residues. CDR3 in DNA: TGTGCCAGCAGCTTAGGCGGAACCTACGAGCAGTACTTC. As protein: CASSLGGTYEQYF. The variable domain in full, completed from reference TRBV11-2 and TRBJ2-7, reads EAGVAQSPRYKIIEKRQSVAFWCNPISGHATLYWYQQILGQGPKLLIQFQNNGVVDDSQLPKDRFSAERLKGVDSTLKIQPAKLEDSAVYLCASSLGGTYEQYFGPGTRLTVT.

V is TRBV7-9 and J is TRBJ1-1, with 10 bases fitting TRBD1. V dropped 5 bases and J dropped 0; count of bases not matched to a gene: 3. CDR3 length equals 15 residues. Germline CDR1 SEHNR, CDR2 FQNEAQ (reference sequence). The CDR3 protein is CASSRDRGMNTEAFF. CDR3 nucleotides: TGTGCCAGCAGCAGGGACAGGGGAATGAACACTGAAGCTTTCTTT.

This chain joins TRBV7-9 and TRBJ2-5; 7 bases are a match to TRBD1. Looked up from germline, CDR1 is SEHNR and CDR2 is FQNEAQ (reference sequence). J gave up 5 bases and V 5 bases, and 14 bases lay outside the gene matches. This CDR3 contains 16 residues. CDR3: CASSLRTGPNRETQYF. The CDR3 DNA sequence: TGTGCCAGCAGCCTCCGGACAGGACCGAATAGGGAGACCCAGTACTTC. The full variable domain, with the rest looked up from reference TRBV7-9 and TRBJ2-5, is DTGVSQNPRHKITKRGQNVTFRCDPISEHNRLYWYRQTLGQGPEFLTYFQNEAQLEKSRLLSDRFSAERPKGSFSTLEIQRTEQGDSAMYLCASSLRTGPNRETQYFGPGTRLLVL.

This clone was seen once. The rearrangement links TRBV7-8 to TRBJ2-7; D gene uncertain. Trimming left V 2 bases short and J 1 base short, with 9 bases between. Germline-derived CDR1 and CDR2 are SGHVS and FQNEAQ. This CDR3 region has 14 residues. The CDR3 coding sequence is TGTGCCAGCAGCTTACGATCGCGTTCCTACGAGCAGTACTTC. It is translated as CASSLRSRSYEQYF.

This clone occurred once. The chain couples TRBV19 to TRBJ1-2; no firm D call. This CDR3 comprises 15 residues. Germline V gene lookup returns CDR1 LNHDA and CDR2 SQIVND (reference sequence). Trimming removed 4 bases at V and 7 bases at J, with 19 bases between. The CDR3 nucleotides are TGTGCCAGTAGTACGGTGGAGACCTTCACTGGTGGCTACACCTTC. It specifies CASSTVETFTGGYTF.

This rearrangement joins TRBV6-5 to TRBJ2-2; D gene unclear. The germline V gene encodes CDR1 MNHEY and CDR2 SVGAGI. Trimming cost V 10 bases and J 0 bases, with 3 bases left between them. The CDR3 loop spans 11 amino acids. The CDR3, as DNA: TGTGCCACAACGAACACCGGGGAGCTGTTTTTT. As protein: CATTNTGELFF.

CDR3 loop: CASSQTWTGGIYGYTF. The CDR3 region has the DNA TGTGCCAGCAGCCAGACATGGACAGGGGGCATCTATGGCTACACCTTC. The chain has TRBV5-4 and TRBJ1-2, with 11 bases that match TRBD1. The V gene end was trimmed by 4 bases and the J gene end by 4 bases; junction bases not matched to a gene: 9. Germline-derived CDR1 and CDR2 are SGHNT and YYREEE (reference sequence). This CDR3 region has 16 residues.

The chain links TRBV4-1 to TRBJ2-7, with 13 bases fitting TRBD2. This CDR3 is built from 21 residues. The V segment lost 4 bases and the J segment 1 base; nucleotides outside the gene matches: 19. Germline lookup yields CDR1 MGHRA and CDR2 YSYEKL. The CDR3 nucleotides read TGCGCCAGCAGCCCCCTAGACCTAGGACTAGCGGGAGCGCCGAATTCCTACGAGCAGTACTTC. This encodes CASSPLDLGLAGAPNSYEQYF.

As to this clone: One end of the junction fails to match germline, which may point to a read error. The CDR3 DNA follows: TGTGCTAGCAGCCGACCAGGGACAGGGGAGAAGTACGAGCAGTACTTC. It translates to CASSRPGTGEKYEQYF. This sequence joins TRBV7-7 and TRBJ2-7, with 10 bases that match TRBD1. The germline V gene encodes CDR1 SSHAT and CDR2 FNYEAQ (reference sequence). The CDR3 totals 16 residues.